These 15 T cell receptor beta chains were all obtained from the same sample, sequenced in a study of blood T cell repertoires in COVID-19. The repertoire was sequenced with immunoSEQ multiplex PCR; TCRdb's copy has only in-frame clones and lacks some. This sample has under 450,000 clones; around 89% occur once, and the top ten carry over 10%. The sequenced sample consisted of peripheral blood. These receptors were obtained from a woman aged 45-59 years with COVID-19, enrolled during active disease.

The CDR3 DNA reads TGTGCCAGCAGTTCCAACGGTGGAACTAATGAAAAACTGTTTTTT. This encodes CASSSNGGTNEKLFF. The chain links TRBV28 to TRBJ1-4; D uncertain. The CDR3 has 15 amino acids. Germline V gene lookup returns CDR1 MDHEN and CDR2 SYDVKM. V gave up 4 bases and J gave up 1 base, with 10 bases separating them.

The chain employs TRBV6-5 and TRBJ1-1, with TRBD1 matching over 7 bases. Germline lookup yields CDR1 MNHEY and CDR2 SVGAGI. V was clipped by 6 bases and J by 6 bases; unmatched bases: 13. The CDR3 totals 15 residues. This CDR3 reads CASSAELDRASEAFF. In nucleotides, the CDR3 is TGTGCCAGCAGCGCAGAACTTGACAGGGCTTCTGAAGCTTTCTTT.

The CDR3 nucleotides read TGTGCCAGCTCCGACCGTAGCGGGGGGGCCGGAGAGACCCAGTACTTC. Translation: CASSDRSGGAGETQYF. The V gene is TRBV18, the J gene TRBJ2-5; 11 positions match TRBD2. The CDR3 is 16 amino acids. V was pared by 6 bases and J by 4 bases, with 10 bases of the junction left unmatched. From germline, CDR1 is KGHSH and CDR2 LQKENI.

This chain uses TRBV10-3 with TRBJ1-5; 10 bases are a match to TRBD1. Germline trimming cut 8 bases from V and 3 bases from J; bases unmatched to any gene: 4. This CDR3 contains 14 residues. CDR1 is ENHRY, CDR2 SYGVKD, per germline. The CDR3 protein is CAILGQGNNQPQHF. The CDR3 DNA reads TGTGCCATCCTGGGACAGGGGAACAATCAGCCCCAGCATTTT.

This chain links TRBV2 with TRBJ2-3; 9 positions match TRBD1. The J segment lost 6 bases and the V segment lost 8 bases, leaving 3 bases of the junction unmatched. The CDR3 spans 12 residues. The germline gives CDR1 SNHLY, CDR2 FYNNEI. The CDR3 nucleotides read TGTGCCAGCGGGACAGGGCCTGATACGCAGTATTTT. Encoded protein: CASGTGPDTQYF.

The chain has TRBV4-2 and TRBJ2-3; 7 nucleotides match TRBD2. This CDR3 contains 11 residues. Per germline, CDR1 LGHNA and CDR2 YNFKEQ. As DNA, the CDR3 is TGTGCTGCGGGGGTCACAGATACGCAGTATTTT. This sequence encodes CAAGVTDTQYF.

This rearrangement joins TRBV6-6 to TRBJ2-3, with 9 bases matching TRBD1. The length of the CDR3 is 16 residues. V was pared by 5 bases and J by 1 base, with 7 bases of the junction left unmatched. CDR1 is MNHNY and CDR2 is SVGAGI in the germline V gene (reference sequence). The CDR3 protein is CASSIQGALGTDTQYF. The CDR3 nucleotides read TGTGCCAGCAGTATACAGGGGGCGCTTGGCACAGATACGCAGTATTTT.

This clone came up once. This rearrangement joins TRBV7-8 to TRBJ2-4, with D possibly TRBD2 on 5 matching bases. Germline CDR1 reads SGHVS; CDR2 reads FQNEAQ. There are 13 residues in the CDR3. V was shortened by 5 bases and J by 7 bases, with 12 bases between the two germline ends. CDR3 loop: CASSRQGGNIQYF. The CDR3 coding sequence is TGTGCCAGCAGCCGCCAAGGCGGGAACATTCAGTACTTC.

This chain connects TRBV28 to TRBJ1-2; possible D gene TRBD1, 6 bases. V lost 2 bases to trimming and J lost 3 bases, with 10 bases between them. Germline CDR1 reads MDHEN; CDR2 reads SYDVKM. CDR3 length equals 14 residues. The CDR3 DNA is TGTGCCAGCAGTTTAACCAGGGGTGACTATGGCTACACCTTC. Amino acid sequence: CASSLTRGDYGYTF.

DNA for the CDR3: TGTGCCAGCAGCGTGGGGAACAGGGATGGCTACACCTTC. Its translation: CASSVGNRDGYTF. The chain is built from TRBV9 and TRBJ1-2, with D possibly being TRBD1 (6 bases). Germline V gene sequence: CDR1 SGDLS, CDR2 YYNGEE. The CDR3 has 13 amino acids. Trimming shortened V by 2 bases and J by 6 bases, and 11 bases separated the two germline ends.

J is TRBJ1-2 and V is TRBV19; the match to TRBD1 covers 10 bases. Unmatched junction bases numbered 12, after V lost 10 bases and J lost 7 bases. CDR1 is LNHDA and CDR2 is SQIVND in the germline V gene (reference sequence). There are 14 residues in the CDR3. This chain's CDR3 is CATLDRGLSVGYTF. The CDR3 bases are TGTGCCACTTTAGACAGGGGGCTTTCCGTTGGCTACACCTTC.

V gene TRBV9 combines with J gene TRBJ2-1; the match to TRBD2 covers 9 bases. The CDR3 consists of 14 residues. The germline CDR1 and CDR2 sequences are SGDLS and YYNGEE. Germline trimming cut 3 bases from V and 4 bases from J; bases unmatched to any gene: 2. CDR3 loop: CASSGAGGYNEQFF. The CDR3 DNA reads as TGTGCCAGCAGCGGAGCGGGGGGATACAATGAGCAGTTCTTC.

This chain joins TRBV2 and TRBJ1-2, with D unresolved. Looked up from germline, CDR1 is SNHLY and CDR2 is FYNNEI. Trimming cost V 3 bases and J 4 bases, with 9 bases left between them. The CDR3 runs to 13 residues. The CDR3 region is CASSDELLYGYTF. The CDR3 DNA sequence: TGTGCCAGCAGTGACGAACTTCTCTATGGCTACACCTTC.

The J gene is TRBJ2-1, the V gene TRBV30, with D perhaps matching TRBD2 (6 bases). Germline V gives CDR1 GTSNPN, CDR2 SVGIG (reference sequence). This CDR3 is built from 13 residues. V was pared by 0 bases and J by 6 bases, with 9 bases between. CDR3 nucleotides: TGTGCCTGGAGTGTGGGGGGACCCAATGAGCAGTTCTTC. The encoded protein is CAWSVGGPNEQFF.

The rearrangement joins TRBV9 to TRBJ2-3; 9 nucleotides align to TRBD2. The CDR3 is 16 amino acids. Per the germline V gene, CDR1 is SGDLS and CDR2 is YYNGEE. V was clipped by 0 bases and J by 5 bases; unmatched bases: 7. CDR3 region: CASSVEDSGGGDTQYF. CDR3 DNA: TGTGCCAGCAGCGTAGAGGATAGCGGGGGTGGAGATACGCAGTATTTT.